The T cell receptor (beta chain) described here comes from a study of blood T cell repertoires in COVID-19. Trimming removed 1 base from V and 3 bases from J, with 7 bases in between. The CDR3 is 15 residues long. From germline, CDR1 is LGHDT and CDR2 YNNKEL (reference sequence). The method was immunoSEQ multiplex PCR; TCRdb's version includes in-frame clones alone and lacks a portion of them. Of approximately 50,000 clones listed, approximately 85% were seen once; the top ten hold 5.5% to 7.5%. The chain recombines TRBV3-1 (or the pseudogene TRBV3-2) with TRBJ1-6; no definite D call. Sequencing used peripheral blood. The clonotype was recovered from a man in his 60s with acute or convalescent COVID-19. CDR3 DNA: TGTGCCAGCAGCCAAGGACAACTCTATAATTCACCCCTCCACTTT. As protein: CASSQGQLYNSPLHF.